This T cell receptor (beta chain) was retrieved from a study of early T cells in non-severe SARS-CoV-2 infection. General observations from the study: Matches to VDJdb favored anti-spike CD8 responses and missed private and CD4 specificities.

A single record per CDR3 protein comes from TCRdb applying MiXCR to the 5' RACE reads. Found here are about 28,000 distinct CDR3 sequences, about 4.9% of them singletons; the top ten hold 5.5% to 6%. This clonotype was observed many times. The antigen is unknown. V was cut by 5 bases and J by 0 bases, with 10 bases left in between. The CDR3 has 15 residues. Germline values: CDR1 KGHSH, CDR2 LQKENI. The chain joins TRBV18 to TRBJ1-4; unclear D gene. This material consisted of whole blood, taken at baseline. This TCR was recovered from an adult who was a healthcare worker with PCR-confirmed SARS-CoV-2 infection or an uninfected control (not recorded which). This CDR3 reads CASSSAYATNEKLFF. In DNA, the CDR3 is TGTGCCAGCTCATCAGCCTATGCAACTAATGAAAAACTGTTTTTT.